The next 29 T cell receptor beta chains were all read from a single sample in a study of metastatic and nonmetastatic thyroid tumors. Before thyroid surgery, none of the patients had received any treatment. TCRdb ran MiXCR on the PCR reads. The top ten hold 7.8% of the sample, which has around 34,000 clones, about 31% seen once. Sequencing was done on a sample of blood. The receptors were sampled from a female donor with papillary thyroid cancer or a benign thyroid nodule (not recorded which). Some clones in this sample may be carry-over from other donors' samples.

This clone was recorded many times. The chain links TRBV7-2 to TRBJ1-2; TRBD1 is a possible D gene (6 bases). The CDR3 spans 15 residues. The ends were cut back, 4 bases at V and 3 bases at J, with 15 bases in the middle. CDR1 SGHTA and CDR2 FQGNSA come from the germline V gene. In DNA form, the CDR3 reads TGTGCCAGCAGCTACCGAGGAAGGGGGGACTATGGCTACACCTTC. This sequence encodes CASSYRGRGDYGYTF. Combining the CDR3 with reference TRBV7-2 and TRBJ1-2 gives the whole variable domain GAGVSQSPSNKVTEKGKDVELRCDPISGHTALYWYRQSLGQGLEFLIYFQGNSAPDKSGLPSDRFSAERTGGSVSTLTIQRTQQEDSAVYLCASSYRGRGDYGYTFGSGTRLTVV.

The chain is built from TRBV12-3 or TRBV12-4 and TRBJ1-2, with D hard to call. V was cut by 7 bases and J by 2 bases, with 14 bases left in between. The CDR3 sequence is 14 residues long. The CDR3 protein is CASNPGGFNYGYTF. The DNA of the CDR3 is TGTGCCAGCAACCCAGGTGGGTTCAACTATGGCTACACCTTC.

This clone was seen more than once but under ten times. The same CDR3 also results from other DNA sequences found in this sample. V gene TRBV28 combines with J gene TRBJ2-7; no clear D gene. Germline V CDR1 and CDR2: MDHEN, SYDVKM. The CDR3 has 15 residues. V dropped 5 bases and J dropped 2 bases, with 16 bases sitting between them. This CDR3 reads CASSPPPPGPYEQYF. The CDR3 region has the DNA TGTGCCAGCAGTCCCCCGCCACCAGGACCCTACGAGCAGTACTTC.

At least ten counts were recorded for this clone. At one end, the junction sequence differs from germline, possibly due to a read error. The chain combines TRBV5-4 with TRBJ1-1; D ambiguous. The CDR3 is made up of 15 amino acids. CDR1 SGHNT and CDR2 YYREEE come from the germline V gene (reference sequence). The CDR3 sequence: CASSLVGDGNTEAFF. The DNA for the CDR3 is TGCGCCAGCAGCTTGGTCGGCGATGGGAACACTGAAGCTTTCTTT.

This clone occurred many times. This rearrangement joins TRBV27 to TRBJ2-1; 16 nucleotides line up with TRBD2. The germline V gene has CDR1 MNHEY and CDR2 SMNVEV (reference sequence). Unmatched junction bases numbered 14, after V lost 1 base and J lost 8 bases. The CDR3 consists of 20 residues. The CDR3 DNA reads TGTGCCAGCAGTTTATTCCCCCTGGCAGGAGGGACTAGCGGGAGGGATGAGCAGTTCTTC. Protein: CASSLFPLAGGTSGRDEQFF.

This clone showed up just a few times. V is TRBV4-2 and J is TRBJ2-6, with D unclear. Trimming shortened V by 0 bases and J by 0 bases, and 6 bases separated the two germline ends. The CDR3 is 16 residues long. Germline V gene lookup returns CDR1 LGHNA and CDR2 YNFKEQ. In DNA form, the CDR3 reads TGTGCCAGCAGCCAAGATTGGGACTCTGGGGCCAACGTCCTGACTTTC. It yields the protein CASSQDWDSGANVLTF.

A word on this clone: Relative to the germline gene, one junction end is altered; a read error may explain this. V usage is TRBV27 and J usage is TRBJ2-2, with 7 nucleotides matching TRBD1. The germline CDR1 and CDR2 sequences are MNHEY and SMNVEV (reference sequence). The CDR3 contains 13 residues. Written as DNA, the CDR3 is TGTGCCGTCCAACAGGGGACCACCGTGGAGCTGTTTTTT. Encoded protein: CAVQQGTTVELFF.

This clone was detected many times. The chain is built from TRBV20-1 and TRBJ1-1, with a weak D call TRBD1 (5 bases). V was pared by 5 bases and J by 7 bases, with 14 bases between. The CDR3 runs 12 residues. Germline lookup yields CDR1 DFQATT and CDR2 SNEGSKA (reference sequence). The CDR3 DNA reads TGCAGTGCTCAAGTTAGGGGAATTGAAGCTTTCTTT. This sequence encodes CSAQVRGIEAFF.

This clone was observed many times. CDR3 bases: TGCAGTGCACCGTGGGCGGGGGGAGACAATGAGCAGTTCTTC. As protein: CSAPWAGGDNEQFF. The chain joins TRBV20-1 to TRBJ2-1; 8 nucleotides align to TRBD2. Germline V CDR1 and CDR2: DFQATT, SNEGSKA (reference sequence). CDR3 size: 14 residues. After removal of 6 bases from V and 5 bases from J, the junction contained 9 bases not matched to a gene.

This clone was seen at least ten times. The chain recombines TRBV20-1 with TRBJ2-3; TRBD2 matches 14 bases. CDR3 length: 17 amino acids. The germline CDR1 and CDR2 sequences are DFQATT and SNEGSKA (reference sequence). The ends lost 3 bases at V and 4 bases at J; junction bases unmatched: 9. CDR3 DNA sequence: TGCAGTGCTAGTTGGGGACTAGCGGGGGAAGGGGCAGATACGCAGTATTTT. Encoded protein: CSASWGLAGEGADTQYF.

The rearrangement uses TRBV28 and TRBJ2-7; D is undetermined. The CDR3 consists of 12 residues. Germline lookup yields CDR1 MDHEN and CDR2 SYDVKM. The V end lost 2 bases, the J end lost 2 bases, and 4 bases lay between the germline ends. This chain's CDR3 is CASSLGTYEQYF. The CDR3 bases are TGTGCCAGCAGTTTAGGTACCTACGAGCAGTACTTC.

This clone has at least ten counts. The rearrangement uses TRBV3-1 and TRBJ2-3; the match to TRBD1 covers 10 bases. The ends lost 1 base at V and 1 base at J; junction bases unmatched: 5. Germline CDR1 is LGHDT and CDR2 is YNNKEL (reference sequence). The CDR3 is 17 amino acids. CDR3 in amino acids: CASSQVAGTGGTDTQYF. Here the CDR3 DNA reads TGTGCCAGCAGCCAAGTGGCCGGGACAGGGGGCACAGATACGCAGTATTTT.

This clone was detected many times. The CDR3 DNA reads TGTGCCAGCAGCTCCGCCGGGACTTCCCTGGGGAATGAGCAGTTCTTC. Protein: CASSSAGTSLGNEQFF. The chain recombines TRBV7-9 with TRBJ2-1, with D possibly TRBD2 on 6 matching bases. Between the trimmed V and J ends, which lost 4 bases and 7 bases, there was a span of 20 bases. Germline values: CDR1 SEHNR, CDR2 FQNEAQ (reference sequence). This CDR3 spans 16 amino acids.

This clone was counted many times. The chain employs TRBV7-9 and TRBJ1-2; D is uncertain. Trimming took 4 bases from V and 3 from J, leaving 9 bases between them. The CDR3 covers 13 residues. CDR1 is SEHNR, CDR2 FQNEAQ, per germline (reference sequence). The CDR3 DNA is TGTGCCAGCAGCTCCGGCCAATACTATGGCTACACCTTC. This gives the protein CASSSGQYYGYTF. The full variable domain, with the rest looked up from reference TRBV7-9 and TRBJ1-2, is DTGVSQNPRHKITKRGQNVTFRCDPISEHNRLYWYRQTLGQGPEFLTYFQNEAQLEKSRLLSDRFSAERPKGSFSTLEIQRTEQGDSAMYLCASSSGQYYGYTFGSGTRLTVV.

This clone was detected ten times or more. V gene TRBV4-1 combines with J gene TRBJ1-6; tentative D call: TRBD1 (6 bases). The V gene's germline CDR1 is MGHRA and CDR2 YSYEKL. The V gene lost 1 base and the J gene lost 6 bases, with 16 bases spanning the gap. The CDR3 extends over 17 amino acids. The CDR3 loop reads CASSQVSRGRGNSPLHF. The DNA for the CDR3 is TGCGCCAGCAGCCAAGTGTCCAGGGGCCGGGGTAATTCACCCCTCCACTTT.

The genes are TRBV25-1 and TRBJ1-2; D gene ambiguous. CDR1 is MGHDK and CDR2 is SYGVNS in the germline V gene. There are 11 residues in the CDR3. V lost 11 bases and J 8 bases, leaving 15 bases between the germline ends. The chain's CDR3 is CAWSWEGGYTF. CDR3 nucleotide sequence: TGTGCCTGGAGCTGGGAGGGAGGCTACACCTTC.

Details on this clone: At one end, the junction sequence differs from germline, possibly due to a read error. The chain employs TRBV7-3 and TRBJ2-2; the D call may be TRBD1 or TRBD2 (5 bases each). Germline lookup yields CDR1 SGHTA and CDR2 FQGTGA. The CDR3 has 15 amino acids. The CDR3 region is CSSSFRGGPGGELFF. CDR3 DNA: TGTTCCAGCAGTTTTCGGGGCGGGCCAGGCGGGGAGCTGTTTTTT.

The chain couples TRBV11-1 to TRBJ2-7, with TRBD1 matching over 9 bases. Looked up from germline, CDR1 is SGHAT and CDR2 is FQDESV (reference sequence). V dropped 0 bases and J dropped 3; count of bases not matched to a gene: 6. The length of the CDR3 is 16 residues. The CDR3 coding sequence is TGTGCCAGCAGCTTAGCGGAAGGACAGGGGTACTACGAGCAGTACTTC. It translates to CASSLAEGQGYYEQYF.

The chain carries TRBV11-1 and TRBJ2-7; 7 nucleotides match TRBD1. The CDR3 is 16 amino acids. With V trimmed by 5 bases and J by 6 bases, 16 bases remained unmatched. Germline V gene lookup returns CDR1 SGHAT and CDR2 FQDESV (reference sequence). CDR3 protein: CASSPDRVGLGSEQYF. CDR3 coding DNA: TGTGCCAGCAGCCCAGACAGGGTAGGGTTAGGGAGCGAGCAGTACTTC.

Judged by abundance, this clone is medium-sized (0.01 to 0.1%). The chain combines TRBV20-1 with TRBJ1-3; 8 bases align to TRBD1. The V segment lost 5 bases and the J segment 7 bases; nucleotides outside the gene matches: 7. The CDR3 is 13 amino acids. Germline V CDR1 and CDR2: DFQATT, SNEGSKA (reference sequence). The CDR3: CSAPDRVGNTIYF. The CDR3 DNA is TGCAGTGCTCCGGACAGGGTTGGGAACACCATATATTTT.

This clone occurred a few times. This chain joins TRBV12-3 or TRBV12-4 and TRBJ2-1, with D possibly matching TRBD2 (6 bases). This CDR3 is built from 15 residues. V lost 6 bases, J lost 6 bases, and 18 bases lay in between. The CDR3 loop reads CASSRGVPSVNEQFF. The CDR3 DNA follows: TGTGCCAGCAGCCGCGGGGTGCCGAGTGTCAATGAGCAGTTCTTC.

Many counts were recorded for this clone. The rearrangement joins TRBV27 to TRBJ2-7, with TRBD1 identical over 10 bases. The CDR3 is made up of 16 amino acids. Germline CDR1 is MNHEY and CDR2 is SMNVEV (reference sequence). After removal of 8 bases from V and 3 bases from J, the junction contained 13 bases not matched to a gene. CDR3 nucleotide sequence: TGTGCCAGCCTGATGGCGGGCGGGACAGGGGACTACGAGCAGTACTTC. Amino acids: CASLMAGGTGDYEQYF.

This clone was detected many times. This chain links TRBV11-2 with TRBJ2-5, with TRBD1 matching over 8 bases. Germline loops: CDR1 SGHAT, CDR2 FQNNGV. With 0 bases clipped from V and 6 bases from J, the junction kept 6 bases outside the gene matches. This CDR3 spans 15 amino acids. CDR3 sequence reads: CASSLESRGRQTQYF. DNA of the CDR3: TGTGCCAGCAGCTTAGAATCCAGGGGGCGCCAGACCCAGTACTTC.

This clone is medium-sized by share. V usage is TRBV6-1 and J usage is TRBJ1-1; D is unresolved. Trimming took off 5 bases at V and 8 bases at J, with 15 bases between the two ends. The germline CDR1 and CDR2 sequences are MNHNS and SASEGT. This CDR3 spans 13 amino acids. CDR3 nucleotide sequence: TGTGCCAGCAGTTCTGGACCGGAATTCGAAGCTTTCTTT. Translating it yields CASSSGPEFEAFF.

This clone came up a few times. CDR3 DNA: TGTGCCAGCAGTACGGGACTAGAGACCGGGGAGCTGTTTTTT. Its translation: CASSTGLETGELFF. The rearrangement uses TRBV6-2 or TRBV6-3 and TRBJ2-2; 8 bases are shared with TRBD2. V trimming: 5 bases; J trimming: 5 bases; junction bases outside the gene matches: 4. Germline V lookup: CDR1 MNHEY, CDR2 SVGEGT. The CDR3 is 14 amino acids.

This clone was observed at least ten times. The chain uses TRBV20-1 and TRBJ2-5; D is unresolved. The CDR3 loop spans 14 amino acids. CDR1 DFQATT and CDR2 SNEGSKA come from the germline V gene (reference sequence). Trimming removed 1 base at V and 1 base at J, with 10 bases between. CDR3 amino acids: CSARVSRLQETQYF. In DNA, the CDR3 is TGCAGTGCTAGAGTTAGTCGGCTCCAAGAGACCCAGTACTTC.

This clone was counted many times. The CDR3 region has the DNA TGTGCCAGCAGTGATCTAGCGGGAGATTACAATGAGCAGTTCTTC. Translating gives CASSDLAGDYNEQFF. The chain employs TRBV9 and TRBJ2-1; 10 bases are a match to TRBD2. After removal of 5 bases from V and 4 bases from J, the junction contained 6 bases not matched to a gene. Germline V gives CDR1 SGDLS, CDR2 YYNGEE. The CDR3 is made up of 15 amino acids.

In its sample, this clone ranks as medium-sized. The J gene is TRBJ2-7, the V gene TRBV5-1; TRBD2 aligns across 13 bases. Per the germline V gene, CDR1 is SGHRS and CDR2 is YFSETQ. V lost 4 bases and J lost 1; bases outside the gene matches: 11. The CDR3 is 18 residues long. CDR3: CASSLGTSGIGGSYEQYF. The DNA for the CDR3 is TGCGCCAGCAGCCTCGGGACTAGCGGGATTGGGGGTTCCTACGAGCAGTACTTC.

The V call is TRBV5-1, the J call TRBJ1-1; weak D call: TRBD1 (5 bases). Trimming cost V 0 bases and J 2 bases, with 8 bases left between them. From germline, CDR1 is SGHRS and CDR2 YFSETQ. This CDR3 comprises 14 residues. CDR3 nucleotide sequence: TGCGCCAGCAGCTTGGTAGGGGCAAACACTGAAGCTTTCTTT. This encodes CASSLVGANTEAFF.